This paragraph covers one TCR beta chain sequence. Its matching antigen is unknown. Patients were newly diagnosed with stage II-IVA oral cavity squamous cell carcinoma without prior systemic or radiation treatment. TCRdb's copy holds only in-frame clones and misses some; the assay was immunoSEQ multiplex PCR. The table lists around 15,000 clones, about two thirds of them singletons. This sample was included in a study of neoadjuvant anti-PD-1 for oral cavity cancer. Looking at the study overall: Around day 43, patients without progression received a fourth nivolumab dose before surgery.

With 6 bases clipped from V and 4 bases from J, the junction kept 6 bases outside the gene matches. Germline values: CDR1 ENHRY, CDR2 SYGVKD. This CDR3 has 14 amino acids. Findings and caveats of the study: Post-nivolumab, blood T cell clonality was significantly elevated in non-responders.

The specimen was PBMCs, collected before nivolumab (anti-PD-1) treatment. This sequence joins TRBV10-3 and TRBJ1-2, with 9 nucleotides matching TRBD1. The sequence came from a person aged 40 to 85 with oral cavity squamous cell carcinoma. CDR3 bases: TGTGCCATCAGAGCACAGGGGGCCGGCTATGGCTACACCTTC. The encoded protein is CAIRAQGAGYGYTF.